This TCR beta chain was identified in a study of blood T cells in healthy people across ages. Whenever a sample was processed, at least 6 million PBMCs were isolated. PCR was performed a second time for about 6 to 12 cycles using a sample-barcoded 5' primer and a J-beta primer mix. TCRdb ran MiXCR on the 5' RACE reads and lists one entry per CDR3 protein. The data show about 1,400,000 distinct CDR3 sequences, with around 42% seen just once and 7.9% held by the top ten. Trimming took 5 bases from V and 3 from J; bases not matched to a gene: 9. The CDR3 runs to 16 residues. The TCR sequence derives from a woman younger than 30 in good health. The V call is TRBV12-3 or TRBV12-4, the J call TRBJ1-1; 10 nucleotides line up with TRBD1. The source material was blood. For the CDR3, the DNA is TGTGCCAGCAGTCCCCAGGACAGGGGGTGGGACACTGAAGCTTTCTTT. Its protein product is CASSPQDRGWDTEAFF.